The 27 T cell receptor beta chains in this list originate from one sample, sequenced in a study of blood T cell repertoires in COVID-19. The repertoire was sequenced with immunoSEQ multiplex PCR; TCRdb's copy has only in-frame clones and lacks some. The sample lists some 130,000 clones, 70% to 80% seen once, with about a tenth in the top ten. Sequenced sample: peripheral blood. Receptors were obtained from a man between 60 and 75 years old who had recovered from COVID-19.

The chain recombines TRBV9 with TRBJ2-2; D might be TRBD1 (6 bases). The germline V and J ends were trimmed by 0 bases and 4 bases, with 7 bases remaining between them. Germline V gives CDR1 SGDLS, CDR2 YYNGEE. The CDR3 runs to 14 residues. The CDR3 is CASSVDRATGELFF. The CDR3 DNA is TGTGCCAGCAGCGTAGACAGGGCCACCGGGGAGCTGTTTTTT.

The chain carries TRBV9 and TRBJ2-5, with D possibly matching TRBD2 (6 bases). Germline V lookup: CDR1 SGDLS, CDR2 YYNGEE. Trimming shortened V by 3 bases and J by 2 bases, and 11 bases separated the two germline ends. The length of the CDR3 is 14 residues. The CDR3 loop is CASSGWAGQETQYF. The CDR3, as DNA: TGTGCCAGCAGCGGGTGGGCGGGACAAGAGACCCAGTACTTC.

CDR3 residues: CASSYGLAADTDTQYF. CDR3 nucleotide sequence: TGTGCCAGCAGTTACGGTCTAGCGGCCGACACAGATACGCAGTATTTT. This rearrangement joins TRBV6-2 or TRBV6-3 to TRBJ2-3; 7 bases map to TRBD2. CDR3 length: 16 residues. Germline trimming cut 2 bases from V and 2 bases from J; bases unmatched to any gene: 7. Germline V lookup: CDR1 MNHEY, CDR2 SVGEGT.

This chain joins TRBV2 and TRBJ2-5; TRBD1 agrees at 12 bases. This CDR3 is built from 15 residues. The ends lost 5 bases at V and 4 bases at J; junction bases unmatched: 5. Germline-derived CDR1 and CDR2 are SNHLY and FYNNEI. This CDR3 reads CASSPGTGGRETQYF. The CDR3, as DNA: TGTGCCAGCAGTCCCGGGACAGGGGGCCGAGAGACCCAGTACTTC.

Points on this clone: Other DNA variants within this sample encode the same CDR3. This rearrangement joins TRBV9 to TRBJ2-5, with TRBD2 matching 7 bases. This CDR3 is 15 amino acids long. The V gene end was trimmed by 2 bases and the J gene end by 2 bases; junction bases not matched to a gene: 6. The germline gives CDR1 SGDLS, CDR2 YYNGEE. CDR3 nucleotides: TGTGCCAGCAGCGTCTCGGGAGGCCTACAAGAGACCCAGTACTTC. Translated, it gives CASSVSGGLQETQYF.

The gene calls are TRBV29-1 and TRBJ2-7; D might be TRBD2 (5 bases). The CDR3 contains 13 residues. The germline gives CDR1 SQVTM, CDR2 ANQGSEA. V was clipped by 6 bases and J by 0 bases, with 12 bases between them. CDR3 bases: TGCAGCGTGCAGATACGGGGCTCCTACGAGCAGTACTTC. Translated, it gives CSVQIRGSYEQYF.

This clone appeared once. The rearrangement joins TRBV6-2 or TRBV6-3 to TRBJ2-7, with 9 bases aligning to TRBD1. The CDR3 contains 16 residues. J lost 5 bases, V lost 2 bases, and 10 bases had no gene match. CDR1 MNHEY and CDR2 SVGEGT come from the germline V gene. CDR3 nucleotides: TGTGCCAGCAGTTACGCTACCGGGACAGGGAGAAACGAGCAGTACTTC. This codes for CASSYATGTGRNEQYF.

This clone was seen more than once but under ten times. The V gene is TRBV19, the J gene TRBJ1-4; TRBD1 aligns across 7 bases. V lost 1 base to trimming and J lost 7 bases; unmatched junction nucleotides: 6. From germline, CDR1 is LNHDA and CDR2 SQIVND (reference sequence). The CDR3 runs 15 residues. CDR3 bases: TGTGCCAGTAGTATAGGAGGGGGCCAAGGTGAAAAACTGTTTTTT. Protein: CASSIGGGQGEKLFF.

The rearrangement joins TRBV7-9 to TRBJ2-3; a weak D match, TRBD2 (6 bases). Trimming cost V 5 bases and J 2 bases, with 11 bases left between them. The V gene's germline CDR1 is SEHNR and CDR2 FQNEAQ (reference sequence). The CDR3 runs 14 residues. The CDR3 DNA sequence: TGTGCCAGCAGCGCCGGGACTTCCACAGATACGCAGTATTTT. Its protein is CASSAGTSTDTQYF. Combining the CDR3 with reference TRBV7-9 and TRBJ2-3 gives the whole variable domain DTGVSQNPRHKITKRGQNVTFRCDPISEHNRLYWYRQTLGQGPEFLTYFQNEAQLEKSRLLSDRFSAERPKGSFSTLEIQRTEQGDSAMYLCASSAGTSTDTQYFGPGTRLTVL.

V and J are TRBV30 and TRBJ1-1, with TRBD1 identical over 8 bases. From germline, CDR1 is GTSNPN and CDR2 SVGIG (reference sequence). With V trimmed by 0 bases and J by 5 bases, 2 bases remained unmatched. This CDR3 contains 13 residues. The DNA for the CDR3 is TGTGCCTGGAGTGTGTGGACAGGGACTGAAGCTTTCTTT. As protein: CAWSVWTGTEAFF.

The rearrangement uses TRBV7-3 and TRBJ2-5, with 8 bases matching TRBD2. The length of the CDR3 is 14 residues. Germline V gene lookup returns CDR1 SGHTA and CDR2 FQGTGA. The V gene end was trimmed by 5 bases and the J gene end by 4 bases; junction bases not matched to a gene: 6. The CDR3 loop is CASSPSGGVETQYF. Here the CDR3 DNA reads TGTGCCAGCAGCCCCTCCGGGGGGGTAGAGACCCAGTACTTC.

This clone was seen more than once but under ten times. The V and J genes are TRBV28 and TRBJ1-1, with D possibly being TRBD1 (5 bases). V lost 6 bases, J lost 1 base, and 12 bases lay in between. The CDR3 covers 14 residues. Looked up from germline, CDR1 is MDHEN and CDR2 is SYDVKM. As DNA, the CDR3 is TGTGCCAGCAGAGCGGGACGGGGGAACACTGAAGCTTTCTTT. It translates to CASRAGRGNTEAFF. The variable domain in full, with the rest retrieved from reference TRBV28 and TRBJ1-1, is DVKVTQSSRYLVKRTGEKVFLECVQDMDHENMFWYRQDPGLGLRLIYFSYDVKMKEKGDIPEGYSVSREKKERFSLILESASTNQTSMYLCASRAGRGNTEAFFGQGTRLTVV.

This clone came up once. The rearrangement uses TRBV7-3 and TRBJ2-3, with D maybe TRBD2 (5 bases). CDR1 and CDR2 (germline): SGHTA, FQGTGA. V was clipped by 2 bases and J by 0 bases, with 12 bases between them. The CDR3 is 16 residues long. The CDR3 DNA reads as TGTGCCAGCAGCTTACGGACGGGATCTAGCACAGATACGCAGTATTTT. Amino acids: CASSLRTGSSTDTQYF.

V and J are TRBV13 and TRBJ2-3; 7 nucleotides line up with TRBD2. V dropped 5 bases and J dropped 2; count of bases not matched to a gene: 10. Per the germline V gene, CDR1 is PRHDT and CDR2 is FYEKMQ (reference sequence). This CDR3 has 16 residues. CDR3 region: CASSPQAGGYTDTQYF. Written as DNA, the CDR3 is TGTGCCAGCAGCCCCCAGGCCGGGGGGTACACAGATACGCAGTATTTT.

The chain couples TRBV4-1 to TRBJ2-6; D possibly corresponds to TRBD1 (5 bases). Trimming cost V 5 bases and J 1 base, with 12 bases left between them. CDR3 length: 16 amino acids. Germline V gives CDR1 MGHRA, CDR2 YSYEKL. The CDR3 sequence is CASSARQRSGANVLTF. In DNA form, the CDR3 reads TGCGCCAGCAGCGCCAGACAGCGATCTGGGGCCAACGTCCTGACTTTC.

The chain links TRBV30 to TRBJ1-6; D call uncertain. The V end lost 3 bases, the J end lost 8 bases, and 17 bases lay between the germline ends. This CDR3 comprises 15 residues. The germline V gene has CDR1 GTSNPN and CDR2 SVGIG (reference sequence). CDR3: CAWSTDGAFDSPLHF. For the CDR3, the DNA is TGTGCCTGGAGCACCGACGGAGCATTTGATTCACCCCTCCACTTT.

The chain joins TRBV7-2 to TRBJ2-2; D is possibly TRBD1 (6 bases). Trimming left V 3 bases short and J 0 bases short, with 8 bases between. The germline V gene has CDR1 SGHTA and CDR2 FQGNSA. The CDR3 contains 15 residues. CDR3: CASSLGTPNTGELFF. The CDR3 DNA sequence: TGTGCCAGCAGCTTGGGGACACCGAACACCGGGGAGCTGTTTTTT.

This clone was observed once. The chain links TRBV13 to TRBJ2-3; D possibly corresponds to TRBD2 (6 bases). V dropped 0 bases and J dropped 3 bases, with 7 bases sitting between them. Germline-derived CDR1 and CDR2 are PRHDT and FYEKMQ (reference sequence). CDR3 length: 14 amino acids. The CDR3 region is CASSLGLATDTQYF. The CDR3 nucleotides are TGTGCCAGCAGCTTAGGGCTAGCGACAGATACGCAGTATTTT. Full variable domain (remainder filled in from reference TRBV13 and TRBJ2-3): AAGVIQSPRHLIKEKRETATLKCYPIPRHDTVYWYQQGPGQDPQFLISFYEKMQSDKGSIPDRFSAQQFSDYHSELNMSSLELGDSALYFCASSLGLATDTQYFGPGTRLTVL.

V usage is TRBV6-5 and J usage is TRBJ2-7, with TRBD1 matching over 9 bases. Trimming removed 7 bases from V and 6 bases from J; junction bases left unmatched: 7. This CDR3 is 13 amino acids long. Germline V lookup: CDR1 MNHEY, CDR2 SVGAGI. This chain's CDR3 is CASKRTGALEQYF. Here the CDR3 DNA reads TGTGCCAGCAAGAGGACAGGGGCCCTCGAGCAGTACTTC.

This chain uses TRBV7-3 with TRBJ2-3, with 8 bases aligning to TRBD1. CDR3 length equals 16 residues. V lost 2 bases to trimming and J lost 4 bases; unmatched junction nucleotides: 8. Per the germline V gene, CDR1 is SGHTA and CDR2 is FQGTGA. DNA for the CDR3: TGTGCCAGCAGCTTAGTCGCGGACAGGGAGGCAGATACGCAGTATTTT. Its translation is CASSLVADREADTQYF.

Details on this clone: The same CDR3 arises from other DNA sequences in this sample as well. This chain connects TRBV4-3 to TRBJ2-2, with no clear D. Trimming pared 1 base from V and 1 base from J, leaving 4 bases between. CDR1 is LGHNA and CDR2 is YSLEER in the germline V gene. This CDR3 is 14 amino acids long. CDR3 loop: CASSQAGNTGELFF. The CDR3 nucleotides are TGCGCCAGCAGCCAAGCAGGGAACACCGGGGAGCTGTTTTTT.

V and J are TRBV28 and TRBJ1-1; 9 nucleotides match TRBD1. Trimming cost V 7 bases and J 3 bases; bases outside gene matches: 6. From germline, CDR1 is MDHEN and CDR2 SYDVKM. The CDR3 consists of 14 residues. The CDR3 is CASINRDRDTEAFF. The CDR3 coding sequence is TGTGCCAGCATCAACCGGGACAGGGACACTGAAGCTTTCTTT.

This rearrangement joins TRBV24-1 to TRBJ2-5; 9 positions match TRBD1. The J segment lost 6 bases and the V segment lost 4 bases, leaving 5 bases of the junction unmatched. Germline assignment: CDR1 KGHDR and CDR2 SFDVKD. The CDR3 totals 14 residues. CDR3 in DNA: TGTGCCACCAGTGACTTGACAGGGGGTAAGACCCAGTACTTC. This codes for CATSDLTGGKTQYF.

In DNA, the CDR3 is TGTGCCAGCAGCCGGGGGGAGGCGGGAGTCAGAGAGACCCAGTACTTC. This encodes CASSRGEAGVRETQYF. This sequence joins TRBV4-2 and TRBJ2-5, with 7 bases that match TRBD2. With V trimmed by 4 bases and J by 4 bases, 12 bases remained unmatched. The CDR3 is 16 residues long. Germline V gene lookup returns CDR1 LGHNA and CDR2 YNFKEQ.

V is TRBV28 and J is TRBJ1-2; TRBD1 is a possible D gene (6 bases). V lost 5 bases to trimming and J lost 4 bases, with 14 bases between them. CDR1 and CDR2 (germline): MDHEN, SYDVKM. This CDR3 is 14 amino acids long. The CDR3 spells CASSEQGGSYGYTF. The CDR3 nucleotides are TGTGCCAGCAGTGAACAGGGTGGGAGCTATGGCTACACCTTC.

This CDR3 is CASRSQAGGSSYEQYF. CDR3 sequence (DNA): TGTGCCAGTAGATCTCAAGCGGGAGGGTCCTCCTACGAGCAGTACTTC. This chain joins TRBV19 and TRBJ2-7; 10 bases align to TRBD2. The CDR3 has 16 amino acids. V was pared by 6 bases and J by 0 bases, with 8 bases of the junction left unmatched. Germline-derived CDR1 and CDR2 are LNHDA and SQIVND (reference sequence).

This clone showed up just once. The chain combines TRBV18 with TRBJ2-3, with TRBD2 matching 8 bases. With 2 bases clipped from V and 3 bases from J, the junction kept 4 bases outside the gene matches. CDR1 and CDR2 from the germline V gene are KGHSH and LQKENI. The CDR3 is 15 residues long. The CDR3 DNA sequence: TGTGCCAGCTCACCAGCCGGACTAGCTACAGATACGCAGTATTTT. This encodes CASSPAGLATDTQYF.